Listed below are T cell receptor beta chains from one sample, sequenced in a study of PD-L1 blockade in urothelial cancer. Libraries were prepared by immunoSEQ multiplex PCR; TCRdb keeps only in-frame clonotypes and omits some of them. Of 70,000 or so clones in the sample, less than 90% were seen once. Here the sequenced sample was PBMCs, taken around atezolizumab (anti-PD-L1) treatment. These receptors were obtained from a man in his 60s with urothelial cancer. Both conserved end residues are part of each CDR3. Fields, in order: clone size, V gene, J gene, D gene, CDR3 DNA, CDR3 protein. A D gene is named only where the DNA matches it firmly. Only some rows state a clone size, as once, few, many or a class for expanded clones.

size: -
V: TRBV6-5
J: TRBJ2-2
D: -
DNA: TGTGCCAGCAGACCTCTAACAGGGTTTGCCGGGGAGCTGTTTTTT
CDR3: CASRPLTGFAGELFF

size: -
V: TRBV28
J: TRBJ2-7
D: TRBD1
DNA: TGTGCCAGCAGCCACCCCGGGACAGGGGGCGACGAGCAGTACTTC
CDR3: CASSHPGTGGDEQYF

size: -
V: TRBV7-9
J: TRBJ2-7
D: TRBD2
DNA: TGTGCCAGCACCCCTAGCGGGGGGGCTATTGAGCAGTACTTC
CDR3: CASTPSGGAIEQYF

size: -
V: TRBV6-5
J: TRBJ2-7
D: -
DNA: TGTGCCAGCAGCCACCTCGACAAGGGGCCCTACGAGCAGTACTTC
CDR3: CASSHLDKGPYEQYF

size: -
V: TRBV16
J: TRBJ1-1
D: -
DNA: TGTGCCAGCACCCCAAGGGGCACTGAAGCTTTCTTT
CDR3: CASTPRGTEAFF

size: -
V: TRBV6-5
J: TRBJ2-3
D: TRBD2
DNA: TGTGCCAGCAGTGTTAGCGGGGCCACAGATACGCAGTATTTT
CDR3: CASSVSGATDTQYF

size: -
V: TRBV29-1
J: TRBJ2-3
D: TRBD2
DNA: TGCAGCGTTAACGACCCCTCAGGCGGGGGAAGCACAGATACGCAGTATTTT
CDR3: CSVNDPSGGGSTDTQYF

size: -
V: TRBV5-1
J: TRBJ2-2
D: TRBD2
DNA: TGCGCCAGCAGCTGGAGGGGACTAGCGGGAGCCACGAACACCGGGGAGCTGTTTTTT
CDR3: CASSWRGLAGATNTGELFF

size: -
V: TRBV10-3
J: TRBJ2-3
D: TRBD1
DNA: TGTGCCATCACTAGGGACAGGGAAGGTACGCAGTATTTT
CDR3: CAITRDREGTQYF

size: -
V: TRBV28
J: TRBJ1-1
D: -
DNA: TGTGCCAGCAGTTTCGATGGCGGAGAGAACACTGAAGCTTTCTTT
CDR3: CASSFDGGENTEAFF

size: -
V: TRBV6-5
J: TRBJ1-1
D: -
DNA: TGTGCCAGCAGTCCATCAGGGCGGACTGAAGCTTTCTTT
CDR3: CASSPSGRTEAFF

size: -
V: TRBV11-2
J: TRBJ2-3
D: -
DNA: TGTGCCAGCAGCTCCCGCCTCTCAGGGCAGGCTAGCACAGATACGCAGTATTTT
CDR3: CASSSRLSGQASTDTQYF

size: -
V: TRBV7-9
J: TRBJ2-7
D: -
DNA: TGTGCCAGCAGGAGGGCCCACTCCTACGAGCAGTACTTC
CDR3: CASRRAHSYEQYF

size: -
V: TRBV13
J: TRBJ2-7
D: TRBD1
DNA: TGTGCCAGCAGCCCCAGGGGGTCCTACGAGCAGTACTTC
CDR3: CASSPRGSYEQYF

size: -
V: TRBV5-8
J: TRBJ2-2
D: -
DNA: TGTGCCAGCAGCTTGGGATTGGCGGGGGCCCTCGGCGGGGAGCTGTTTTTT
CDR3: CASSLGLAGALGGELFF

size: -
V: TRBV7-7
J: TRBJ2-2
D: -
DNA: TGTGCCAGCAGCTTAGGACCGACAGGCTCGGGGACCGGGGAGCTGTTTTTT
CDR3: CASSLGPTGSGTGELFF

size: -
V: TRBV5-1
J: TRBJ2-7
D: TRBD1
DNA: TGCGCCAGCAGCTTGGGGACAGGGGACTCCTACGAGCAGTACTTC
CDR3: CASSLGTGDSYEQYF

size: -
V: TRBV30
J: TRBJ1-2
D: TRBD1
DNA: TGTGCCTGGAGTGGACAGGGTTATGGCTACACCTTC
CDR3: CAWSGQGYGYTF

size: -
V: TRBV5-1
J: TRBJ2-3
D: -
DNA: TGCGCCAGCAGCTTGGAATTCGGCGGGGCAGATACGCAGTATTTT
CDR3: CASSLEFGGADTQYF

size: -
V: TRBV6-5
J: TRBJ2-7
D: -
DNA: TGTGCCAGCAGTCGGACAGAAGGGTACGAGCAGTACTTC
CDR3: CASSRTEGYEQYF

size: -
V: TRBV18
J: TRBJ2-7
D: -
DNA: TGTGCCAGCTCTCCCGGGGGCAGGGGGAACTCCTACGAGCAGTACTTC
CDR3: CASSPGGRGNSYEQYF

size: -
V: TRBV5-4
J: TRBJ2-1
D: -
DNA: TGTGCCAGCAGCTTGGACAGGGGGGGCTACAATGAGCAGTTCTTC
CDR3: CASSLDRGGYNEQFF

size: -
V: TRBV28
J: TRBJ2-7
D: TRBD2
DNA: TGTGCCAGCAGCGCTAGCGGGGGAGCCTACGAGCAGTACTTC
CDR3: CASSASGGAYEQYF

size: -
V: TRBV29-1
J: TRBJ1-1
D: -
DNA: TGCAGCGTTGTAGTACAGATGGGCACTGAAGCTTTCTTT
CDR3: CSVVVQMGTEAFF

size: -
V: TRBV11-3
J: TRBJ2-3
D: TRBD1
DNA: TGTGCCAGCAGCTCGGCTCCGGGACAGGGAGGGGAAGATACGCAGTATTTT
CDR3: CASSSAPGQGGEDTQYF

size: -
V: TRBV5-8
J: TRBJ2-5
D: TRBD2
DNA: TGTGCCAGCAGCGCGGGACTAGCGGGAGGCCCTGAGACCCAGTACTTC
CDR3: CASSAGLAGGPETQYF

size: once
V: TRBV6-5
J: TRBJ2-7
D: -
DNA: TGTGCCAGCAGTTACTCACGCGACACCTACGAGCAGTACTTC
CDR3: CASSYSRDTYEQYF

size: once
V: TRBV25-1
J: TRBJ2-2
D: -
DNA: TGTGCCAGCAGTGATTTCTACACCGGGGAGCTGTTTTTT
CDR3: CASSDFYTGELFF

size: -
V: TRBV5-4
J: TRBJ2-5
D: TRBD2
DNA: TGTGCCAGCAGCTCGGGGGGGCGCCGGGGGAGTGGAGAGACCCAGTACTTC
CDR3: CASSSGGRRGSGETQYF

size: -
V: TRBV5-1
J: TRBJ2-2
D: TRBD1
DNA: TGCGCCAGCATGGGACAGGCGAACACCGGGGAGCTGTTTTTT
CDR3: CASMGQANTGELFF

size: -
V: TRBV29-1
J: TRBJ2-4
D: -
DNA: TGCAGCGTTGGATTGGGAGGATCAGCCAAAAACATTCAGTACTTC
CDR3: CSVGLGGSAKNIQYF

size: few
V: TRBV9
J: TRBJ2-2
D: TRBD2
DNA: TGTGCCAGCAGCGTAGAGTTGCGGGGGGCCGGGGAGCTGTTTTTT
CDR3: CASSVELRGAGELFF

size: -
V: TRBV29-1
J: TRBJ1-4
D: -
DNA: TGCAGCGTGACAGGAGCAACTAATGAAAAACTGTTTTTT
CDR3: CSVTGATNEKLFF

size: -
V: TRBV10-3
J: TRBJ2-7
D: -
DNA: TGTGCCATCAGTGCCTCTCCGGGGTGGGAGCAGTACTTC
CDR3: CAISASPGWEQYF

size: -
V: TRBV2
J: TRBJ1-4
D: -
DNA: TGTGCCAGCAGTGAAGGGCGGACAGCCAGAAATGAAAAACTGTTTTTT
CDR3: CASSEGRTARNEKLFF

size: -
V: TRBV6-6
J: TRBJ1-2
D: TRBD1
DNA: TGTGCCAGCAGTTACTCTACAGGGGGTTATGGCTACACCTTC
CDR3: CASSYSTGGYGYTF

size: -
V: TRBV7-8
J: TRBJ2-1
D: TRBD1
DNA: TGTGCCAGCAGCTTAGAACAGGGGGGCTACAATGAGCAGTTCTTC
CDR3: CASSLEQGGYNEQFF

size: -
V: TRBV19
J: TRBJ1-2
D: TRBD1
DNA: TGTGCCAGTAGTCCCCAGGGGGCGCACATTTCCGGCTATGGCTACACCTTC
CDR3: CASSPQGAHISGYGYTF

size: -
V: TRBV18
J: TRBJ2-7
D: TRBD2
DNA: TGTGCCAGCTCACCGACTAGCGGGACCACGGGGGAGCAGTACTTC
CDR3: CASSPTSGTTGEQYF

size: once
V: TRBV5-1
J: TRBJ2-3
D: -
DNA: TGCGCCAGCAGCTCCGGACTTAGGTCAAGCACAGATACGCAGTATTTT
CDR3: CASSSGLRSSTDTQYF

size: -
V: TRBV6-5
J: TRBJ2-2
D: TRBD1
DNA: TGTGCCAGCAGGGGGACAGGGAGGACCGGGGAGCCGTTTTTT
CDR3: CASRGTGRTGEPFF

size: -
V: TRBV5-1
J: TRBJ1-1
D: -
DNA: TGCGCCAGCAGCCCGGGGTCGCCAGGTAGTGAAGCTTTCTTT
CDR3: CASSPGSPGSEAFF

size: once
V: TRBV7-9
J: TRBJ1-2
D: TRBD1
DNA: TGTGCCAGCAGCTTAGATACGACAGGGTTGGGTGGCTACACCTTC
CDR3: CASSLDTTGLGGYTF

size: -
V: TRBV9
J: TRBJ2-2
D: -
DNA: TGTGCCAGCAGCAAGGACACCCCGCGGACCGGGGAGCTGTTTTTT
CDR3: CASSKDTPRTGELFF

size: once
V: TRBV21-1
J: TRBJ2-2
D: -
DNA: TGTGCCAGCACAGGGGGTCGGACCGGGGAGCTGTTTTTT
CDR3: CASTGGRTGELFF

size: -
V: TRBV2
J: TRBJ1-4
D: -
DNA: TGTGCCAGCAGTGGCGCAACTAATAATGAAAAACTGTTTTTT
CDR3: CASSGATNNEKLFF